The 30 T cell receptor beta chains presented below share a single source sample, sequenced in a study of radiotherapy plus CTLA-4 blockade in lung cancer. Sequencing used immunoSEQ multiplex PCR; TCRdb keeps in-frame clones, though not all of them. The repertoire holds about 67,000 clones, with around 76% as singletons. Sequences were derived from peripheral blood, sampled from a patient treated with radiotherapy plus ipilimumab. The receptors were sampled from a human donor with non-small cell lung cancer whose response to radiotherapy plus ipilimumab could not be evaluated. Some clones in this sample may be carry-over from other donors' samples.

The rearrangement uses TRBV7-9 and TRBJ1-1; TRBD1 might be the D (5 bases). Per the germline V gene, CDR1 is SEHNR and CDR2 is FQNEAQ (reference sequence). V lost 2 bases and J 5 bases, leaving 15 bases between the germline ends. This CDR3 contains 15 residues. The DNA of the CDR3 is TGTGCCAGCAGCTTAAGGGACGGGGGAGAGACTGAAGCTTTCTTT. Translated: CASSLRDGGETEAFF.

This clone was seen a few times. The chain links TRBV9 to TRBJ2-5; TRBD1 matches at 7 bases. CDR1 and CDR2 from the germline V gene are SGDLS and YYNGEE. The J segment lost 1 base and the V segment lost 0 bases, leaving 9 bases of the junction unmatched. The CDR3 contains 17 residues. The CDR3 coding sequence is TGTGCCAGCAGCGTAGCTGGGGAGACAGGGATCCAAGAGACCCAGTACTTC. It codes for CASSVAGETGIQETQYF.

The rearrangement uses TRBV6-1 and TRBJ2-7, with 7 bases that match TRBD2. Per the germline V gene, CDR1 is MNHNS and CDR2 is SASEGT. V shed 0 bases, J shed 3 bases, and the junction held 8 bases outside the gene matches. The CDR3 consists of 16 residues. This chain's CDR3 is CASSEALGGGNYEQYF. The DNA for the CDR3 is TGTGCCAGCAGTGAAGCGCTGGGCGGGGGAAACTACGAGCAGTACTTC.

The chain is built from TRBV27 and TRBJ2-3, with 7 positions matching TRBD2. Trimming at V came to 4 bases and at J to 4 bases, leaving 11 bases not matched to a gene. There are 16 residues in the CDR3. Germline CDR1 is MNHEY and CDR2 is SMNVEV (reference sequence). The DNA for the CDR3 is TGTGCCAGCAGTTCTCCCTGGGGGGGGTTCGCAGATACGCAGTATTTT. It codes for CASSSPWGGFADTQYF.

The gene calls are TRBV6-1 and TRBJ2-7; possible D gene TRBD1, 5 bases. The CDR3 is made up of 11 amino acids. In germline, CDR1 is MNHNS, CDR2 SASEGT. Trimming stripped 5 bases from V and 7 bases from J, with 9 bases between. CDR3 sequence reads: CASSYRQEQYF. Written as DNA, the CDR3 is TGTGCCAGCAGTTATAGACAGGAGCAGTACTTC.

This clone was seen only a few times. This chain uses TRBV7-2 with TRBJ1-1, with D uncertain. CDR1 is SGHTA, CDR2 FQGNSA, per germline. The CDR3 is 15 residues long. The ends were cut back, 0 bases at V and 0 bases at J, with 8 bases in the middle. The CDR3, as DNA: TGTGCCAGCAGCTTAGCCACAGCATTGAACACTGAAGCTTTCTTT. As protein: CASSLATALNTEAFF. Using reference TRBV7-2 and TRBJ1-1 for the parts outside the CDR3, the full variable domain is GAGVSQSPSNKVTEKGKDVELRCDPISGHTALYWYRQSLGQGLEFLIYFQGNSAPDKSGLPSDRFSAERTGGSVSTLTIQRTQQEDSAVYLCASSLATALNTEAFFGQGTRLTVV.

This clone showed up just a few times. The V and J genes are TRBV7-9 and TRBJ1-4; TRBD1 is a possible D gene (6 bases). The CDR3 loop spans 15 amino acids. Germline CDR1 is SEHNR and CDR2 is FQNEAQ (reference sequence). V shed 5 bases and J shed 4 bases, with 14 bases lying between them. The CDR3 nucleotides are TGTGCCAGCAGCCCTTTAGGGGGAAGTAATGAAAAACTGTTTTTT. This translates into CASSPLGGSNEKLFF.

V and J are TRBV7-8 and TRBJ2-3; possible D gene TRBD1, 7 bases. The CDR3 totals 17 residues. Trimming removed 4 bases from V and 6 bases from J, with 23 bases in between. Germline CDR1 is SGHVS and CDR2 is FQNEAQ. The CDR3 sequence: CASSSALGQGGPDTQYF. The CDR3 coding sequence is TGTGCCAGCAGCTCCGCCTTGGGCCAGGGGGGCCCGGATACGCAGTATTTT.

This chain connects TRBV5-1 to TRBJ2-3; 8 positions agree with TRBD2. V was clipped by 0 bases and J by 3 bases; unmatched bases: 6. The CDR3 is 16 residues long. Germline V gene data show CDR1 as SGHRS and CDR2 as YFSETQ. CDR3 nucleotide sequence: TGCGCCAGCAGCTTGGGGGTCGGGGGGGGAACAGATACGCAGTATTTT. It yields the protein CASSLGVGGGTDTQYF.

CDR3 coding DNA: TGCGCCAGCAGCAGTGGTGATTCGGGGGCCGGGGAGCTGTTTTTT. Translated, it gives CASSSGDSGAGELFF. V and J are TRBV5-1 and TRBJ2-2; D possibly corresponds to TRBD2 (6 bases). Trimming cost V 4 bases and J 6 bases, with 16 bases left between them. The CDR3 spans 15 residues. Germline assignment: CDR1 SGHRS and CDR2 YFSETQ.

This rearrangement joins TRBV5-1 to TRBJ1-1; 8 nucleotides line up with TRBD1. Germline assignment: CDR1 SGHRS and CDR2 YFSETQ. The CDR3 totals 16 residues. Losses at the gene ends were 7 bases for V and 3 bases for J; bases not matched to a gene: 14. CDR3 sequence: CASGAGGGGLDTEAFF. The CDR3 DNA reads as TGCGCCAGCGGAGCAGGGGGCGGTGGGTTGGACACTGAAGCTTTCTTT.

This chain joins TRBV5-1 and TRBJ2-5; 8 nucleotides match TRBD1. The V and J ends lost 4 bases and 0 bases, in that order; junction bases with no gene match: 5. The V gene's germline CDR1 is SGHRS and CDR2 YFSETQ. The CDR3 is 15 residues long. CDR3 region: CASSRYRGDQETQYF. CDR3 nucleotides: TGCGCCAGCAGCAGGTACAGGGGGGACCAAGAGACCCAGTACTTC.

The chain uses TRBV18 and TRBJ2-2; 9 bases line up with TRBD1. The CDR3 contains 18 residues. CDR1 and CDR2 (germline): KGHSH, LQKENI. J gave up 6 bases and V 3 bases, and 14 bases lay outside the gene matches. CDR3 residues: CASSPPRGTGGIAGELFF. Written as DNA, the CDR3 is TGTGCCAGCTCACCTCCTAGGGGCACAGGGGGCATTGCCGGGGAGCTGTTTTTT.

V gene TRBV5-1 combines with J gene TRBJ2-7; 9 bases line up with TRBD1. V dropped 3 bases and J dropped 7; count of bases not matched to a gene: 14. Germline V CDR1 and CDR2: SGHRS, YFSETQ. This CDR3 is built from 16 residues. CDR3 amino acids: CASSWGADRGRGEQYF. DNA of the CDR3: TGCGCCAGCAGCTGGGGGGCCGACAGGGGGAGAGGAGAGCAGTACTTC.

Only a few counts were recorded for this clone. V and J are TRBV7-8 and TRBJ1-3, with 9 bases identical to TRBD1. V shed 7 bases and J 5 bases; nucleotides not matched to a gene: 6. The CDR3 runs to 14 residues. Germline V gives CDR1 SGHVS, CDR2 FQNEAQ. In nucleotides, the CDR3 is TGTGCCAGCAACCCCACAGGGGGCAGAAACACCATATATTTT. Protein product: CASNPTGGRNTIYF.

This chain links TRBV20-1 with TRBJ2-1; 7 nucleotides agree with TRBD1. Germline V lookup: CDR1 DFQATT, CDR2 SNEGSKA (reference sequence). There are 11 residues in the CDR3. The J segment lost 8 bases and the V segment lost 7 bases, leaving 5 bases of the junction unmatched. The CDR3 sequence is CSEGQDDEQFF. In DNA form, the CDR3 reads TGCAGTGAAGGACAGGACGATGAGCAGTTCTTC.

This clone was seen only a few times. The chain recombines TRBV4-3 with TRBJ1-1, with TRBD1 as a possible D gene (5 bases). In germline, CDR1 is LGHNA, CDR2 YSLEER. The CDR3 runs to 15 residues. The V end lost 2 bases, the J end lost 3 bases, and 13 bases lay between the germline ends. The CDR3 reads CASSQNFQGHTEAFF. The CDR3, as DNA: TGCGCCAGCAGCCAAAACTTCCAGGGCCACACTGAAGCTTTCTTT.

The chain recombines TRBV30 with TRBJ2-1, with TRBD1 as a possible D gene (6 bases). The CDR3 is 13 residues long. The V end lost 3 bases, the J end lost 5 bases, and 11 bases lay between the germline ends. Per the germline V gene, CDR1 is GTSNPN and CDR2 is SVGIG (reference sequence). CDR3 sequence (DNA): TGTGCCTGGAGGGGAACAGGGCACAATGAGCAGTTCTTC. This gives the protein CAWRGTGHNEQFF.

The chain employs TRBV28 and TRBJ1-1, with 9 bases lining up with TRBD1. V lost 3 bases to trimming and J lost 3 bases; unmatched junction nucleotides: 11. The CDR3 covers 17 residues. Germline assignment: CDR1 MDHEN and CDR2 SYDVKM. This CDR3 is CASSFPGQGELDTEAFF. The CDR3 bases are TGTGCCAGCAGTTTCCCGGGACAGGGTGAGTTGGACACTGAAGCTTTCTTT.

About this clone itself: The junction departs from germline at one end; a sequencing error may be responsible. This chain links TRBV18 with TRBJ2-1; 8 bases align to TRBD2. The germline gives CDR1 KGHSH, CDR2 LQKENI. CDR3 length: 17 amino acids. CDR3 DNA sequence: TGTGCCAGCTCATCACCTTTTCCGGGGGGGCCGTACAATGAGCAGTTCTTC. It yields the protein CASSSPFPGGPYNEQFF.

The chain carries TRBV7-2 and TRBJ2-3; the D gene is possibly TRBD2 (5 bases). The germline V gene encodes CDR1 SGHTA and CDR2 FQGNSA. This CDR3 is built from 16 residues. Deletions cut 0 bases from V and 2 bases from J, with 12 bases between. CDR3 residues: CASSLAASQDTDTQYF. DNA for the CDR3: TGTGCCAGCAGCTTAGCGGCTAGCCAGGACACAGATACGCAGTATTTT.

This clone was seen only a few times. The CDR3 spells CASSFGTGMGGYTF. The CDR3 DNA reads TGTGCCAGCAGTTTCGGGACAGGGATGGGTGGCTACACCTTC. This sequence joins TRBV27 and TRBJ1-2; TRBD1 aligns across 9 bases. The CDR3 totals 14 residues. V trimming: 3 bases; J trimming: 7 bases; junction bases outside the gene matches: 6. Per germline, CDR1 MNHEY and CDR2 SMNVEV (reference sequence).

The V call is TRBV7-3, the J call TRBJ2-2, with TRBD2 identical over 9 bases. CDR1 and CDR2 from the germline V gene are SGHTA and FQGTGA. Losses at the gene ends were 6 bases for V and 3 bases for J; bases not matched to a gene: 5. This CDR3 contains 15 residues. The CDR3, as DNA: TGTGCCAGCAGATTTAGCGGGGGTGACACCGGGGAGCTGTTTTTT. Translated, it gives CASRFSGGDTGELFF. The complete variable domain, with remaining parts taken from reference TRBV7-3 and TRBJ2-2, reads GAGVSQTPSNKVTEKGKYVELRCDPISGHTALYWYRQSLGQGPEFLIYFQGTGAADDSGLPNDRFFAVRPEGSVSTLKIQRTERGDSAVYLCASRFSGGDTGELFFGEGSRLTVL.

This chain links TRBV2 with TRBJ1-6; tentatively, D is TRBD1 (5 bases). The germline gives CDR1 SNHLY, CDR2 FYNNEI. Between the trimmed V and J ends, which lost 6 bases and 5 bases, there was a span of 14 bases. The CDR3 loop spans 15 amino acids. CDR3 sequence (DNA): TGTGCCAGCAGGTTGGGAGGGGTAAATAATTCACCCCTCCACTTT. Translated, it gives CASRLGGVNNSPLHF.

The table lists this clone with a count of one. The V call is TRBV2, the J call TRBJ2-2; 10 nucleotides align to TRBD1. CDR1 and CDR2 (germline): SNHLY, FYNNEI. V gave up 5 bases and J gave up 6 bases; unmatched junction bases: 12. The CDR3 contains 17 residues. The CDR3 nucleotides are TGTGCCAGCAGTTCCCAGTCAGGGACAGGGGTGGCCGGGGAGCTGTTTTTT. It encodes CASSSQSGTGVAGELFF.

The chain joins TRBV11-2 to TRBJ1-2, with D hard to call. Between the trimmed V and J ends, which lost 3 bases and 6 bases, there was a span of 14 bases. This CDR3 spans 14 amino acids. Germline CDR1 reads SGHAT; CDR2 reads FQNNGV. This chain's CDR3 is CASSFKVGDDGYTF. CDR3 nucleotide sequence: TGTGCCAGCAGCTTCAAGGTCGGGGATGATGGCTACACCTTC. Supplemented by reference TRBV11-2 and TRBJ1-2, the full variable domain reads EAGVAQSPRYKIIEKRQSVAFWCNPISGHATLYWYQQILGQGPKLLIQFQNNGVVDDSQLPKDRFSAERLKGVDSTLKIQPAKLEDSAVYLCASSFKVGDDGYTFGSGTRLTVV.

The rearrangement joins TRBV10-2 to TRBJ2-1, with TRBD1 identical over 9 bases. This CDR3 has 12 residues. Germline CDR1 and CDR2: WSHSY and SAAADI. Trimming at V came to 6 bases and at J to 7 bases, leaving 1 base not matched to a gene. DNA for the CDR3: TGCGCCAGCAGACAGGGGGCAAATGAGCAGTTCTTC. This sequence encodes CASRQGANEQFF.

This clone was observed a single time. The chain employs TRBV7-9 and TRBJ2-1, with D perhaps TRBD2 (6 bases). The length of the CDR3 is 13 residues. Per germline, CDR1 SEHNR and CDR2 FQNEAQ (reference sequence). As DNA, the CDR3 is TGTGTCACCCGGGGGAGTGTTCATAATGAGCAGTTCTTC. Translated: CVTRGSVHNEQFF.

The V gene is TRBV14, the J gene TRBJ1-6; tentatively, D is TRBD1 (6 bases). Trimming cost V 0 bases and J 10 bases, with 16 bases left between them. The germline V gene has CDR1 SGHDN and CDR2 FVKESK. CDR3 length: 16 amino acids. The CDR3 nucleotides are TGTGCCAGCAGCCAAGATTTAGCGGGGGCTGGGTCACCCCTCCACTTT. This encodes CASSQDLAGAGSPLHF.

V and J are TRBV7-2 and TRBJ2-1; a weak D match, TRBD2 (6 bases). The CDR3 is 16 residues long. CDR1 SGHTA and CDR2 FQGNSA come from the germline V gene. The germline V and J ends were trimmed by 5 bases and 0 bases, with 14 bases remaining between them. CDR3: CASSQAATSSYNEQFF. CDR3 coding DNA: TGTGCCAGCAGCCAAGCGGCGACTAGCTCCTACAATGAGCAGTTCTTC.